This T cell receptor (beta chain) emerged from a study of T cells after yellow fever vaccination. This clonotype has just a few counts. As yet, its antigen is unknown. Whole-study results and caveats: Re-detected after boosting: most primary clones, approximately 97% of CD4 and 88% of CD8. The secondary response was weaker but peaked faster, day 5 versus 15.

A 5'RACE template-switching step, the method used to make TCR cDNA, added a universal primer site and UMIs. MiXCR, run by TCRdb on the 5' RACE reads, gives a single entry per CDR3 protein. The sample yields about 550,000 distinct CDR3 sequences, around 21% seen once. Germline V gives CDR1 DFQATT, CDR2 SNEGSKA (reference sequence). V was clipped by 6 bases and J by 0 bases, with 18 bases between them. This CDR3 contains 15 residues. This chain uses TRBV20-1 with TRBJ2-7, with D uncertain. This clonotype was sampled from a man younger than 40 who received the YFV17D yellow fever vaccine. The material sequenced was PBMCs, taken 15 days after the yellow fever booster vaccination. The CDR3 bases are TGCAGTGCGGTGAGGCGAAGGGCGAGCTCCTACGAGCAGTACTTC. Its translation: CSAVRRRASSYEQYF.